This is a list of T cell receptor beta chains from one sample in a study of shared clonotypes between healthy human individuals. The data were produced by immunoSEQ multiplex PCR, yet TCRdb's version contains in-frame clones alone and is incomplete. The sample shows nearly 750,000 clones, approximately 72% of them seen only once. Source material: memory CD4+ T cells sorted from blood. Receptors originate from a woman in her 30s in good health. CDR3s include the opening cysteine and the closing phenylalanine or tryptophan. A D gene is named only where the DNA matches it firmly. Clone size appears in some rows only: once, few, many, or a class for an expanded clone.

>NA|TRBJ1-4|TRBV19|NA
TGTGCCAGTGGACAAATAGGAACTAATGAAAAACTGTTTTTT
CASGQIGTNEKLFF
>NA|TRBJ1-2|TRBV28|TRBD1
TGTGCCAGCAGCACCGGACAGGGTCATGGCTACACCTTC
CASSTGQGHGYTF
>NA|TRBJ1-1|TRBV7-9|NA
TGTGCCAGCAGCTTGACGGGATACACTGAAGCTTTCTTT
CASSLTGYTEAFF
>few|TRBJ2-7|TRBV7-8|NA
TGTGCCAGCAGCTTAGCGCAGGGGGGTATATACGAGCAGTACTTC
CASSLAQGGIYEQYF
>NA|TRBJ2-7|TRBV5-1|TRBD1
TGCGCCAGCAGCTTAGGTGGGACAGCAGCCTACGAGCAGTACTTC
CASSLGGTAAYEQYF
>NA|TRBJ1-5|TRBV28|NA
TGTGCCAGCAGTTTAAGTTATGGGTCAGGGGTTGGTCAGCCCCAGCATTTT
CASSLSYGSGVGQPQHF
>NA|TRBJ1-4|TRBV11-2|TRBD1
TGTGCCAGCAGCCCAGAGGACAGGGTGCGCGGAGAAAAACTGTTTTTT
CASSPEDRVRGEKLFF
>few|TRBJ1-3|TRBV7-8|NA
TGTGCCAGCAGCTTAGCTGGGGGCGTTTACACCATATATTTT
CASSLAGGVYTIYF
>NA|TRBJ1-4|TRBV19|TRBD1
TGTGCCAGCCGACAGGGGTATAATGAAAAACTGTTTTTT
CASRQGYNEKLFF
>NA|TRBJ2-5|TRBV5-8|NA
TGTGCCAGCAGCTTGGTGGCGCCCGGAGAGACCCAGTACTTC
CASSLVAPGETQYF
>NA|TRBJ2-1|TRBV5-4|NA
TGTGCCAGCAGCTCGGCAAATGGAGTGGGGAATGAGCAGTTCTTC
CASSSANGVGNEQFF
>NA|TRBJ2-2|TRBV2|TRBD1
TGTGCCAGCAGTGCAAGGGGACAGCTGAACACCGGGGAGCTGTTTTTT
CASSARGQLNTGELFF
>NA|TRBJ2-2|TRBV14|TRBD1
TGTGCCAGCAGCCAAGGTGGCAGGGGGCTTGTCAACACCGGGGAGCTGTTTTTT
CASSQGGRGLVNTGELFF
>NA|TRBJ1-5|TRBV7-4|NA
TGTGCCAGCAGCTTAACCCCCAGGGTGGAGGAAAGCCCTAGCAATCAGCCCCAGCATTTT
CASSLTPRVEESPSNQPQHF
>few|TRBJ2-7|TRBV5-8|NA
TGTGCCAGCAGCTTGGCCTGGGCGAACGAGCAGTACTTC
CASSLAWANEQYF
>NA|TRBJ1-6|TRBV25-1|TRBD1
TGTGCCAGCAGTGAACACAGGGGGACGCATTCACCCCTCCACTTT
CASSEHRGTHSPLHF
>NA|TRBJ2-1|TRBV21-1|NA
TGTGCCAGCAGCAAGAACGGGAGTAGGGACAATGAGCAGTTCTTC
CASSKNGSRDNEQFF
>NA|TRBJ1-5|TRBV5-1|NA
TGCGCCAGCAGCTTGGCGGGTCGGCAGTATAGCAATCAGCCCCAGCATTTT
CASSLAGRQYSNQPQHF
>few|TRBJ1-1|TRBV25-1|TRBD1
TGTGCCAGCAGTGGTGACAGGGGGCACACTGAAGCTTTCTTT
CASSGDRGHTEAFF
>NA|TRBJ2-5|TRBV28|NA
TGTGCCAGCCGCGAGGGACTCGAAGAGACCCAGTACTTC
CASREGLEETQYF
>NA|TRBJ2-1|TRBV7-9|TRBD2
TGTGCCAGCAGCGACGAGGGACTAGCGTTCTATGAGCAGTTCTTC
CASSDEGLAFYEQFF
>few|TRBJ1-2|TRBV19|TRBD1
TGTGCCAGTAGTCCCCCGACCTCGACAGGGGCCCCCACTGGCTACACCTTC
CASSPPTSTGAPTGYTF
>NA|TRBJ2-3|TRBV7-2|NA
TGTGCCAGCAGCTCTCTATCGCAAGGAGATACGCAGTATTTT
CASSSLSQGDTQYF
>NA|TRBJ2-7|TRBV4-1|NA
TGCGCCAGCAGCTCAAATTACGAGCAGTACTTC
CASSSNYEQYF
>NA|TRBJ2-2|TRBV28|TRBD2
TGTGCCAGCAGCAGGGAGGGCCGGTCCTTGGGCCTCGGGGAGCTGTTTTTT
CASSREGRSLGLGELFF
>NA|TRBJ2-1|TRBV5-1|TRBD2
TGCGCCAGCAGCTTGCTTTTCCGGGAGGGTGCTGAGCAGTTCTTC
CASSLLFREGAEQFF
>NA|TRBJ2-1|TRBV11-3|TRBD2
TGTGCCAGCAGCCGAGGTGGTAGCGGGAACAATGAGCAGTTCTTC
CASSRGGSGNNEQFF
>NA|TRBJ2-1|TRBV28|NA
TGTGCCAGCGGAATAGGGAATGAGCAGTTCTTC
CASGIGNEQFF
>NA|TRBJ1-2|TRBV19|NA
TGTGCCAGTAGTATCTCCCTCACTCAGGGACGCTATGGCTACACCTTC
CASSISLTQGRYGYTF
>NA|TRBJ2-3|TRBV29-1|TRBD1
TGCAGCGGACAGGGAGCCACGGATACGCAGTATTTT
CSGQGATDTQYF
>NA|TRBJ2-1|TRBV5-1|TRBD2
TGCGCCAGCAGCTTGGGTGGGACTAGCGGCTACAATGAGCAGTTCTTC
CASSLGGTSGYNEQFF
>NA|TRBJ2-7|TRBV18|TRBD2
TGTGCCAGCTCACCGAACGGACTAGCGGGCTCCTACGAGCAGTACTTC
CASSPNGLAGSYEQYF
>once|TRBJ2-3|TRBV29-1|NA
TGCAGTCCCCGTACGCAGTATTTT
CSPRTQYF
>NA|TRBJ1-2|TRBV4-1|NA
TGCGCCAGCAGCCAAGTTTTGGGGGAGGACTATGGCTACACCTTC
CASSQVLGEDYGYTF
>few|TRBJ1-1|TRBV6-5|TRBD1
TGTGCCAGCAGTTCATTACAGGGGTGGAACACTGAAGCTTTCTTT
CASSSLQGWNTEAFF
>NA|TRBJ2-3|TRBV11-3|TRBD1
TGTGCCAGCAGCGCATCCGGGACAGCCATAGATACGCAGTATTTT
CASSASGTAIDTQYF
>NA|TRBJ1-1|TRBV11-2|NA
TGTGCCAGCAGCTTCCACTTAGCGAACACTGAAGCTTTCTTT
CASSFHLANTEAFF
>NA|TRBJ1-3|TRBV15|NA
TGTGCCACCAGCAGAGATAGGGATGAAAACACCATATATTTT
CATSRDRDENTIYF
>NA|TRBJ1-1|TRBV2|NA
TGTGCCAGCAGTTTGGAAGGACGCCTCCACGAAGCTTTCTTT
CASSLEGRLHEAFF
>NA|TRBJ1-2|TRBV28|NA
TGTGCCAGCAGACAGGGACGTAACCACTATGGCTACACCTTC
CASRQGRNHYGYTF
>NA|TRBJ2-3|TRBV19|NA
TGTGCCAGTAGTATATCCCTAGCCGCAGATACGCAGTATTTT
CASSISLAADTQYF
>NA|TRBJ2-2|TRBV19|NA
TGTGCCAGTAGTACCAACCGGGACCCGAACACCGGGGAGCTGTTTTTT
CASSTNRDPNTGELFF
>NA|TRBJ2-2|TRBV7-9|TRBD1
TGTGCCAGCAGCTTAGGGTCGTCGACAGGGGACACCGGGGAGCTGTTTTTT
CASSLGSSTGDTGELFF
>many|TRBJ2-3|TRBV19|NA
TGTGCCAGTAGTATATGGGGGACGAACACAGATACGCAGTATTTT
CASSIWGTNTDTQYF
>NA|TRBJ2-3|TRBV11-2|TRBD2
TGTGCCAGCAGCTTACTAGCGGGAGGCACAGATACGCAGTATTTT
CASSLLAGGTDTQYF
>once|TRBJ2-1|TRBV5-1|NA
TGCGCCAGCAGCTTGCCGGGAATTAGCAATGAGCAGTTCTTC
CASSLPGISNEQFF
>many|TRBJ1-2|TRBV9|NA
TGTGCCAGCAGCGTAGCTCAGGTCGGCTATGGCTACACCTTC
CASSVAQVGYGYTF
>few|TRBJ2-7|TRBV18|TRBD1
TGTGCCAGCTCACCCGGGACAGGGCGGTACGAGCAGTACTTC
CASSPGTGRYEQYF
>NA|TRBJ1-4|TRBV2|TRBD1
TGTGCCAGCAGGGCTGGGACAGGGAATGAAAAACTGTTTTTT
CASRAGTGNEKLFF
>NA|TRBJ1-5|TRBV19|NA
TGTGCCAGTAGTAGTACTGGTGGCAATCAGCCCCAGCATTTT
CASSSTGGNQPQHF
>NA|TRBJ2-7|TRBV6-1|NA
TGTGCCAGCAGTCGGAAAGAGGGCTCCGAGCAGTACTTC
CASSRKEGSEQYF
>NA|TRBJ2-7|TRBV5-6|NA
TGTGCCAGCAGCTTTCAAGACCGGGACTTCTACGAGCAGTACTTC
CASSFQDRDFYEQYF
>NA|TRBJ2-3|TRBV9|NA
TGTGCCAGCAGCCCAGACTTTGGAGATACGCAGTATTTT
CASSPDFGDTQYF
>NA|TRBJ1-5|TRBV6-1|TRBD1
TGTGCCAGCAGTGAAGAACGGACAGGGCGGGTGTGGATAAGTCAGCCCCAGCATTTT
CASSEERTGRVWISQPQHF
>NA|TRBJ2-3|TRBV19|NA
TGTGCCAGTAGTTCAGGTGACCGGGGAGATACGCAGTATTTT
CASSSGDRGDTQYF